The source of this T cell receptor (beta chain) is a study of CD8 T cells in Susac syndrome (dated by TCRdb to between 2019 and 2020). Broadly, across the study: Of the Susac syndrome patients who were sequenced, eight were in clinical remission while 5 or 6 had clinically active disease. At the time of blood withdrawal, Susac syndrome patients were either therapy-naive, taking corticosteroids (with some also receiving IVIg), or on IVIg alone. CD8+ T cell repertoire clonality was compared between fewer than 13 healthy donors, approximately 14 Susac syndrome patients and around 15 multiple sclerosis patients. Whether CD8+ T cell activation and differentiation in Susac syndrome was antigen driven was tested using repertoire sequencing. The full study reports these points: In the total CD8+ and CD8+ TEMRA repertoires, sixteen and five Susac-specific public clones, respectively, were identified. The number of individuals in the TCR sequencing and HLA analysis was acknowledged as relatively small. Susac syndrome CD8+ repertoires showed clonal expansion, highest in CD8+ TEMRA cells and greater in clinically active than remitting patients.

This clonotype was recorded only once. Its binding antigen is unknown. The sample holds no much larger clone one base away, and base qualities are not on file. One read provides weak support. The CDR3 covers 15 residues, taking in both the cysteine and the phenylalanine. Only the CDR3 part of the read is kept: 45 bases, read in frame from the first base. CDR1 and CDR2 are drawn from the germline V gene: SGHVS, FQNEAQ. Trimming costs V 0 bases and J 6 bases, and their ends lie 15 bases apart. Peripheral blood CD8+ and CD4+ T cells from healthy donors, Susac syndrome patients and multiple sclerosis patients were profiled using high-throughput TCR beta sequencing. The Susac syndrome patients fulfilled recently defined diagnostic criteria for either definite or probable disease. CD8+ TEMRA cells were enriched by FACS, while bulk CD8+ and CD4+ T cells were purified by magnetic negative isolation. Blood was collected in EDTA tubes and processed within 24 hours, with PBMCs isolated through density gradient centrifugation. PBMCs destined for TCR sequencing were cryopreserved in liquid nitrogen and later thawed in a 37 °C water bath. A purity of at least 90% was achieved for sorted or isolated CD4+, CD8+ and CD8+ TEMRA cells.

RNA was extracted with the RNeasy kit and 0.5 to 1 ug was reverse transcribed using random hexamers. The immunoSEQ multiplex PCR assay, which covers 54 Vbeta and 13 Jbeta segments, was used to amplify TCR beta CDR3 regions. To correct PCR amplification bias, a synthetic template baseline was used for both primer optimization and computational correction. In the source study's methods: Reads were annotated to V, D and J genes per IMGT and analyzed with immunoSEQ Analyzer, keeping only productive sequences. Clonality was computed as one minus Shannon entropy normalized by log2 of the number of productive unique sequences. For each patient and control, public and private clones were evaluated within the 100 most prevalent clones. A clone was defined as Susac-specific if it was absent from the healthy and MS cohorts, from 1052 published viral clones and from other ImmuneACCESS disease sequences. TCRdb ran its own pipeline on the public reads, namely fastp trimming at Q25 and MiXCR clone calling, and kept in-frame beta chains. Merged by CDR3 protein, the rows form single entries marked with the most common genes and DNA. These V and J calls rely on TCRdb rather than the paper's analysis. This sample is represented by tens of thousands of distinct CDR3 sequences; 94% of them were singletons. The ten largest clones represent about 0.94% of the sample.

Sample: CD8+ T cells from PBMCs. This chain joins TRBV7-8 to TRBJ2-7; the D gene is possibly TRBD1 or TRBD2, with 5 bases matching each. This sequence was found in a human donor with Susac syndrome. The CDR3 sequence is CASSLALGPTSEQYF. The nucleotide sequence reads TGTGCCAGCAGCTTAGCCCTGGGACCGACCTCCGAGCAGTACTTC.